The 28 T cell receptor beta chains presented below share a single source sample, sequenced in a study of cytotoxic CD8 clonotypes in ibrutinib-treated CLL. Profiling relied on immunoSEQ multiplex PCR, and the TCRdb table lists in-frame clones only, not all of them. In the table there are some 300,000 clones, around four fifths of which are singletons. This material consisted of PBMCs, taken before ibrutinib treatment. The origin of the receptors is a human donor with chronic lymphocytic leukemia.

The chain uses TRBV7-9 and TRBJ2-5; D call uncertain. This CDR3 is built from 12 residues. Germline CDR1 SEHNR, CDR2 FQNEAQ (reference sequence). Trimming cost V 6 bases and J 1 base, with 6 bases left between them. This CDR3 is CASSFSQETQYF. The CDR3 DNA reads TGTGCCAGCAGTTTCTCCCAAGAGACCCAGTACTTC.

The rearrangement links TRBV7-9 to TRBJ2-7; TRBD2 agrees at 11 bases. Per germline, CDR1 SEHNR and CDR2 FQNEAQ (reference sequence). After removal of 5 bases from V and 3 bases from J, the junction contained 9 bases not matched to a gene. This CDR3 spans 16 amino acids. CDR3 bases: TGTGCCAGCAGCGATAGACTAGCGGGGACGATCTACGAGCAGTACTTC. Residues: CASSDRLAGTIYEQYF.

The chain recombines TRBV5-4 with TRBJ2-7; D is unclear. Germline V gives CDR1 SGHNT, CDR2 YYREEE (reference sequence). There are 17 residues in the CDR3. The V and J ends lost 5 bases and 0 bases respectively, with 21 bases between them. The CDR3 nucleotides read TGTGCCAGCAGTTTTGGTTCGGGCAACCCGAGCTCCTACGAGCAGTACTTC. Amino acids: CASSFGSGNPSSYEQYF.

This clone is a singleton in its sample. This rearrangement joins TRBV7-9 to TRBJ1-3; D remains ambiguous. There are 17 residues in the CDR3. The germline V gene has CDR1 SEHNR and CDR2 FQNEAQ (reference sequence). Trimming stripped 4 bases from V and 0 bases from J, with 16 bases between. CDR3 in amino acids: CASSSQPGPSSGNTIYF. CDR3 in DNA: TGTGCCAGCAGCTCGCAGCCAGGTCCTTCCTCTGGAAACACCATATATTTT.

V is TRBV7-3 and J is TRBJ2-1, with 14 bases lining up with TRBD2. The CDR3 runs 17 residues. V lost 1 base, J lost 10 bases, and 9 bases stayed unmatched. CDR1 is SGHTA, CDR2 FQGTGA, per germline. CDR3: CASSLISGLAGGGEQFF. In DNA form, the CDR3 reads TGTGCCAGCAGCTTAATATCCGGACTAGCGGGAGGAGGAGAGCAGTTCTTC.

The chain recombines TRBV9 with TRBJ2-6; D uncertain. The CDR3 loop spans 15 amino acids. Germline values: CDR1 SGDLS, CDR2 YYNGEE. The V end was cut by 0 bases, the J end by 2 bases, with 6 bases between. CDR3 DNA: TGTGCCAGCAGCGTAGCATCAGCTGGGGCCAACGTCCTGACTTTC. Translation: CASSVASAGANVLTF.

The CDR3 reads CASSFRWASGRVAPGELFF. The CDR3 DNA follows: TGTGCCAGCAGTTTCAGATGGGCTAGCGGGAGGGTGGCACCCGGGGAGCTGTTTTTT. The chain couples TRBV27 to TRBJ2-2; 12 bases are a match to TRBD2. Germline V gene sequence: CDR1 MNHEY, CDR2 SMNVEV (reference sequence). V shed 3 bases, J shed 6 bases, and the junction held 14 bases outside the gene matches. The length of the CDR3 is 19 residues.

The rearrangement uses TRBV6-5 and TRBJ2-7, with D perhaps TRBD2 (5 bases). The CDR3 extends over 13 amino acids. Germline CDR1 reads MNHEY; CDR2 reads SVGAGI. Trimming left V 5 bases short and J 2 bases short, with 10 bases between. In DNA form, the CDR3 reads TGTGCCAGCAGTACCCCGGGGACCTACGAGCAGTACTTC. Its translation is CASSTPGTYEQYF.

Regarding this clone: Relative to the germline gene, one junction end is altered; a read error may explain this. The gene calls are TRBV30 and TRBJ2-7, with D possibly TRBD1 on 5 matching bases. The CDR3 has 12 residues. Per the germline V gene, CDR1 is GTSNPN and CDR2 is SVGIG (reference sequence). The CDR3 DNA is TGTGCCTGGAGTGTATCCCCAGTCAGACAGATCTTC. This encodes CAWSVSPVRQIF.

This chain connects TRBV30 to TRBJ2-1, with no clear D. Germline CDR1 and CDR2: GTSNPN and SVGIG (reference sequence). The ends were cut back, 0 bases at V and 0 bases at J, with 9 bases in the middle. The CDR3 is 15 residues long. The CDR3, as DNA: TGTGCCTGGAGTGTTGGGTCCGACTCCTACAATGAGCAGTTCTTC. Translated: CAWSVGSDSYNEQFF.

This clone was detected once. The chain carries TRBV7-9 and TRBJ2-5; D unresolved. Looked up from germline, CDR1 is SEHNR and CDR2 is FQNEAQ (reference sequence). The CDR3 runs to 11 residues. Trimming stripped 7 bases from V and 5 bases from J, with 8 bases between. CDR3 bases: TGTGCCAGCATGATGGCGGAGACCCAGTACTTC. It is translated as CASMMAETQYF.

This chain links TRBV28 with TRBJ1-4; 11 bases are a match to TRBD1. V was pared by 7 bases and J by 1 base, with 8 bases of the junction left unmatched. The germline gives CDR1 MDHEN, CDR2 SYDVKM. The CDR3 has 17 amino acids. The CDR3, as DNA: TGTGCCAGCACCTACCTGGGACAGGGGGAAACTAATGAAAAACTGTTTTTT. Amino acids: CASTYLGQGETNEKLFF.

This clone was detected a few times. The CDR3 loop is CASSPSGDEQFF. In DNA, the CDR3 is TGTGCCAGCAGTCCATCAGGAGATGAGCAGTTCTTC. The chain employs TRBV28 and TRBJ2-1; D is unresolved. This CDR3 is 12 amino acids long. V gave up 5 bases and J gave up 8 bases, with 10 bases separating them. From germline, CDR1 is MDHEN and CDR2 SYDVKM.

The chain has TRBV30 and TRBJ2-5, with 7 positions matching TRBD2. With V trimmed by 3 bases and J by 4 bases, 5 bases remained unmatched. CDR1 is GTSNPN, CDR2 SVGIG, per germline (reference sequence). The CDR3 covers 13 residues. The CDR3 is CAWRLLAIETQYF. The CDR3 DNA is TGTGCCTGGAGATTACTAGCGATAGAGACCCAGTACTTC.

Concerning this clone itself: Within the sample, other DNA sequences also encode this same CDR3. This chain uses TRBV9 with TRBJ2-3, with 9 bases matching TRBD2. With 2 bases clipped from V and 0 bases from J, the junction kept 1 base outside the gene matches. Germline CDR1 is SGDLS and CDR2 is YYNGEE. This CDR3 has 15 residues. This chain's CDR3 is CASSVGLASTDTQYF. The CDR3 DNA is TGTGCCAGCAGCGTCGGACTAGCGAGCACAGATACGCAGTATTTT. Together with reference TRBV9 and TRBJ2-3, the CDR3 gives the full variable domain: DSGVTQTPKHLITATGQRVTLRCSPRSGDLSVYWYQQSLDQGLQFLIQYYNGEERAKGNILERFSAQQFPDLHSELNLSSLELGDSALYFCASSVGLASTDTQYFGPGTRLTVL.

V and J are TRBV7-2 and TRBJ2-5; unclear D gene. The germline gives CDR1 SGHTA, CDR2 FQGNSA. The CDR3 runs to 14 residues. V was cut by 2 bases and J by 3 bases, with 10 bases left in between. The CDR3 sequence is CASSLRSLEETQYF. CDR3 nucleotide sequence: TGTGCCAGCAGCTTAAGGTCCCTGGAAGAGACCCAGTACTTC.

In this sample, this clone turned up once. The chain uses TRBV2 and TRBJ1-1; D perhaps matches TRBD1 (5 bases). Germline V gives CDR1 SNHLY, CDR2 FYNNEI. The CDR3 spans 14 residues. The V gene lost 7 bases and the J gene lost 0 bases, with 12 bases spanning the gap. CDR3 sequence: CASTIQVMNTEAFF. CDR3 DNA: TGTGCCAGCACAATACAGGTCATGAACACTGAAGCTTTCTTT. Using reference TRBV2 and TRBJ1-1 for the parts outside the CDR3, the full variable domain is EPEVTQTPSHQVTQMGQEVILRCVPISNHLYFYWYRQILGQKVEFLVSFYNNEISEKSEIFDDQFSVERPDGSNFTLKIRSTKLEDSAMYFCASTIQVMNTEAFFGQGTRLTVV.

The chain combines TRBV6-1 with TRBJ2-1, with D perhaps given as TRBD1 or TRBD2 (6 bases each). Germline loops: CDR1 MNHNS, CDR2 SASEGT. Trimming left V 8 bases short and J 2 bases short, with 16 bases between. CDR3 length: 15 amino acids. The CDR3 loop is CASSIGGNPYNEQFF. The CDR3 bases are TGTGCCAGCTCAATCGGGGGCAATCCCTACAATGAGCAGTTCTTC.

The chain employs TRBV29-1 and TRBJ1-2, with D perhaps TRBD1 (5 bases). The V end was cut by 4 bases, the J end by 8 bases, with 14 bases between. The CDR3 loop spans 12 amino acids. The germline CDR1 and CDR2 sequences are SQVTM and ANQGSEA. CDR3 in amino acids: CSVVDGAEGYTF. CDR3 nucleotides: TGCAGCGTTGTAGACGGGGCTGAGGGCTACACCTTC.

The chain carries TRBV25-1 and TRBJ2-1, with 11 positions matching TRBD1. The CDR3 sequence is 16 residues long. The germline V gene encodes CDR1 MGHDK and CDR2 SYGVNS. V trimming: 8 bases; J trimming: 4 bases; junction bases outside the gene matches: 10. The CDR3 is CASQRAGQGVYNEQFF. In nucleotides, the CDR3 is TGTGCCAGCCAGCGGGCGGGACAGGGGGTTTACAATGAGCAGTTCTTC.

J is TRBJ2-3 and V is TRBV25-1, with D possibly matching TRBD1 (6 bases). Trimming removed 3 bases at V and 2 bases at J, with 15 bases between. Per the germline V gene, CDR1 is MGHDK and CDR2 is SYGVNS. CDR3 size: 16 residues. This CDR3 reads CASSDRWTVNTDTQYF. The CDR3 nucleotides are TGTGCCAGCAGTGACCGCTGGACAGTTAACACAGATACGCAGTATTTT.

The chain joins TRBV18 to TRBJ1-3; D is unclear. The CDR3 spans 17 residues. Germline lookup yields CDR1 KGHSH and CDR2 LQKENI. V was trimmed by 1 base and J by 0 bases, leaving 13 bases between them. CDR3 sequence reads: CASSPQSAANSGNTIYF. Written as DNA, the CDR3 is TGTGCCAGCTCACCACAATCGGCAGCCAACTCTGGAAACACCATATATTTT.

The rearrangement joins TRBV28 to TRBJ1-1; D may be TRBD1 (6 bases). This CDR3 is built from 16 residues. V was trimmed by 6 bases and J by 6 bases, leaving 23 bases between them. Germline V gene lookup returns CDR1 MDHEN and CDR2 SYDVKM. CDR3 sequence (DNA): TGTGCCAGCAGCTCGGGATATGGGCAGGGGAAGGCTGAAGCTTTCTTT. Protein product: CASSSGYGQGKAEAFF.

DNA for the CDR3: TGTGCCAGCAGCCTCGGGGCCGTACGAGTCTCTGGGGCCAACGTCCTGACTTTC. Translated: CASSLGAVRVSGANVLTF. This rearrangement joins TRBV9 to TRBJ2-6, with D perhaps assigned TRBD1 or TRBD2 (5 bases each). Trimming left V 4 bases short and J 0 bases short, with 17 bases between. From germline, CDR1 is SGDLS and CDR2 YYNGEE. CDR3 length: 18 residues.

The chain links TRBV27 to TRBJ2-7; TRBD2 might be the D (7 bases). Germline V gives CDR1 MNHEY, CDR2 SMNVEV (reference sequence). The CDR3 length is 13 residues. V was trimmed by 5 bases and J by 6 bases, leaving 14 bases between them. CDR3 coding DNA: TGTGCCAGCAGTCAAGACAGGACTAGCGAGCAGTACTTC. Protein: CASSQDRTSEQYF.

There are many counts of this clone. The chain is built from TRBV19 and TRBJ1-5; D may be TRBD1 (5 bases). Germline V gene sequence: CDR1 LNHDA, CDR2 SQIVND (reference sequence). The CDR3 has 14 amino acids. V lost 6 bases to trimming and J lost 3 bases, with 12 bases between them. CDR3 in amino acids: CASSQGWDNQPQHF. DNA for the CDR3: TGTGCCAGTAGCCAGGGATGGGACAATCAGCCCCAGCATTTT.

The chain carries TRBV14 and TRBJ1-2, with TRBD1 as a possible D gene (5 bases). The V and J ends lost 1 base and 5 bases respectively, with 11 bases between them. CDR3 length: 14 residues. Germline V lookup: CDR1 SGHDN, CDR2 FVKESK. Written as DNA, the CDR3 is TGTGCCAGCAGCCAAGCCGGGGGAGGGTATGGCTACACCTTC. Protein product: CASSQAGGGYGYTF.

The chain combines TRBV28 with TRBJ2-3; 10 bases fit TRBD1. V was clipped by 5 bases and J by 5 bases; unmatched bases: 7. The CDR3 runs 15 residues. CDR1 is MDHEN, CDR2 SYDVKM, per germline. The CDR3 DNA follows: TGTGCCAGCAGTCCTCCGGGACAGGGGATAGATACGCAGTATTTT. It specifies CASSPPGQGIDTQYF.